This record covers a single TCR beta chain. Which antigen it targets is not known. One base away there is no much larger clone; base qualities are not given. These data originate in a study of technical replicates of blood from several donors (TCRdb year 2017). The CDR3, from cysteine to phenylalanine, totals 15 residues. Only CDR3 DNA is held: 45 bases, read in frame from base 1. The CDR1 and CDR2 encoded by the germline V gene are KGHSH and LQKENI. V gives up 2 bases and J gives up 2 bases, and the segment between their germline ends measures 10 bases. To prepare the library, the immunoSEQ multiplex PCR assay was applied. TCRdb retrieved this table from immuneACCESS and kept in-frame rearrangements only. Not all clones are present; in checked studies, unresolved V genes account for under half, and no reason is known for the remainder. Counted in this sample were more than 70,000 clones; about 92% of them appeared once. The ten largest clones take up about 0.23% of the sample.

Source material: T cells isolated from PBMCs. This TCR was sampled from a human donor in good health. Recombination connected TRBV18 to TRBJ2-1; no D gene can be assigned with confidence. The DNA is as follows: TGTGCCAGCTCACCAGAGGCAAAGACCTACAATGAGCAGTTCTTC. This yields the protein CASSPEAKTYNEQFF.